Many counts were recorded for the clone carrying this T cell receptor beta chain. No antigen is known for it. Making use of molecular barcodes, quantitative 5'-RACE generated TCR beta libraries. TCRdb analysed the 5' RACE reads with MiXCR anew, one entry per CDR3 protein. This table holds a few hundred thousand distinct CDR3 sequences, about 18% found once. These data belong to a study of CD8 T cells in ankylosing spondylitis. The study's findings and limits: Some of the motif variants had earlier been found in reactive arthritis patients' fluid and blood. Seemingly characteristic of ankylosing spondylitis blood was a TCR beta motif consisting of several highly homologous variants. Significantly higher representation of disease-linked clones was reported for matched ankylosing spondylitis synovial fluid.

CDR3 length equals 12 residues. V was trimmed by 1 base and J by 6 bases, leaving 6 bases between them. The sequenced material came from blood, either unsorted or a sorted T cell fraction (not recorded which). V and J are TRBV12-3 or TRBV12-4 and TRBJ1-1; no reliable D call. The sequence was obtained from a male donor with ankylosing spondylitis. CDR3: CASSLGGPEAFF. CDR3 nucleotides: TGTGCCAGCAGTTTAGGCGGACCTGAAGCTTTCTTT.